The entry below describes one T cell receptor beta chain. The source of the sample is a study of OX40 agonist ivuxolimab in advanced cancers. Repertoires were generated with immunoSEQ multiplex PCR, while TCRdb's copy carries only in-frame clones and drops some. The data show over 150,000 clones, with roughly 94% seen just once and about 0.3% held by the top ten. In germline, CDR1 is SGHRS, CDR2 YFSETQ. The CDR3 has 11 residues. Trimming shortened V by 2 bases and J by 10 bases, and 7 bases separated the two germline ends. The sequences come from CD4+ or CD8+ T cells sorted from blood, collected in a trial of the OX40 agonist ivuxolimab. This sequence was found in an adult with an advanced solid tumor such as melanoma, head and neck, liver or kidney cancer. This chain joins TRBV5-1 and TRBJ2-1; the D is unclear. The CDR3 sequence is CASSFDSEQFF. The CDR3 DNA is TGCGCCAGCAGCTTTGATAGCGAGCAGTTCTTC.